This T cell receptor beta chain was identified during a study of control samples from healthy donors and cancer patients. Per the germline V gene, CDR1 is SGHAT and CDR2 is FQNNGV. The CDR3 has 18 residues. J was trimmed by 6 bases and V by 1 base; bases with no gene match: 14. The repertoire was sequenced with immunoSEQ multiplex PCR; TCRdb's copy has only in-frame clones and lacks some. This sample has 160,000 or so clones, with 80% to 95% found just once. Sequencing input: blood. This chain uses TRBV11-2 with TRBJ2-3; the match to TRBD2 covers 9 bases. The receptor was derived from a woman aged 30 to 39 in good health. CDR3 DNA sequence: TGTGCCAGCAGCTTAGCCCTTACGGCGGGAGGGAATATGGATACGCAGTATTTT. This sequence encodes CASSLALTAGGNMDTQYF. The whole variable domain, remainder taken from reference TRBV11-2 and TRBJ2-3, is EAGVAQSPRYKIIEKRQSVAFWCNPISGHATLYWYQQILGQGPKLLIQFQNNGVVDDSQLPKDRFSAERLKGVDSTLKIQPAKLEDSAVYLCASSLALTAGGNMDTQYFGPGTRLTVL.